What follows are 19 T cell receptor beta chains derived from one specimen sequenced in a study of low-dose radiotherapy and immunotherapy resistance in tumors (dated by TCRdb to between 2021 and 2023). Sequencing relied on an Illumina HiSeq 2500. Superscript III and a set of TRAV- and TRBV-specific primers were used to synthesize first-strand cDNA, so that both TCRalpha and TCRbeta chains were covered. A roughly 19-cycle PCR with Phusion amplified the TCRs, pairing a constant-region primer with the adapter that was attached to the V primers. TCRdb reprocessed the public reads (quality trimming at Q25 with fastp, clone calling with MiXCR) and kept in-frame beta chains. Every entry covers one CDR3 protein and lists the most common genes and DNA from its rows. This sample lists tens of thousands of distinct CDR3 sequences; less than 30% were detected once. The ten largest clones take up roughly a tenth of the sample.

The meaning of the sample's time point label: after trial treatment. The treatment or condition tag for this specimen amounts to: LDRT plus nivolumab, ipilimumab, low-dose cyclophosphamide and aspirin (RACIN trial). Material: PBMCs, obtained after low-dose radiotherapy plus immunotherapy. Every receptor here comes from a male donor with prostate cancer.

This clonotype showed up many times. This rearrangement joins TRBV5-4 to TRBJ1-2; tentatively, D is TRBD1 (5 bases). The V end was cut by 4 bases, the J end by 0 bases, with 13 bases between. From germline, CDR1 is SGHNT and CDR2 YYREEE (reference sequence). CDR3 size: 15 residues. This chain's CDR3 is CASSKQANTNYGYTF. In DNA form, the CDR3 reads TGTGCCAGCAGCAAACAGGCTAATACTAACTATGGCTACACCTTC.

This clonotype has a count of ten or more. The chain joins TRBV20-1 to TRBJ2-1; no firm D call. Trimming took 3 bases from V and 0 from J, leaving 9 bases between them. Germline values: CDR1 DFQATT, CDR2 SNEGSKA (reference sequence). The CDR3 has 14 residues. CDR3: CSASTGYSYNEQFF. The DNA of the CDR3 is TGCAGTGCTAGCACGGGCTACTCCTACAATGAGCAGTTCTTC.

This clonotype was seen many times. The chain uses TRBV3-1 and TRBJ2-7; TRBD1 or TRBD2 may be the D gene (5 bases each). The CDR3 has 14 residues. Germline CDR1 is LGHDT and CDR2 is YNNKEL (reference sequence). The ends were cut back, 4 bases at V and 3 bases at J, with 13 bases in the middle. CDR3 protein: CASSRRDQYYEQYF. Here the CDR3 DNA reads TGTGCCAGCAGCCGCCGGGACCAGTACTACGAGCAGTACTTC.

This clonotype has ten or more counts. The chain joins TRBV6-6 to TRBJ2-1; D is possibly TRBD2 (5 bases). Per the germline V gene, CDR1 is MNHNY and CDR2 is SVGAGI (reference sequence). This CDR3 is 13 amino acids long. The V gene lost 4 bases and the J gene lost 6 bases, with 10 bases spanning the gap. The CDR3 region is CASSSQAGNEQFF. CDR3 nucleotide sequence: TGTGCCAGCAGTTCTCAGGCGGGCAATGAGCAGTTCTTC.

The sample holds many counts of this clonotype. The gene calls are TRBV4-2 and TRBJ2-3; tentative D call: TRBD2 (5 bases). The germline V and J ends were trimmed by 1 base and 5 bases, with 13 bases remaining between them. CDR3 length: 15 amino acids. Germline values: CDR1 LGHNA, CDR2 YNFKEQ. The CDR3 spells CASSQGSGEGDTQYF. CDR3 in DNA: TGTGCCAGCAGCCAAGGGAGCGGAGAAGGAGATACGCAGTATTTT.

This clonotype was observed at least ten times. V is TRBV27 and J is TRBJ2-7; 13 bases map to TRBD2. This CDR3 contains 13 residues. Germline CDR1 and CDR2: MNHEY and SMNVEV (reference sequence). V lost 8 bases, J lost 2 bases, and 0 bases stayed unmatched. In DNA, the CDR3 is TGTGCCAGCGGGACTAGCGGGACCTACGAGCAGTACTTC. Its translation: CASGTSGTYEQYF.

Points on this clonotype: A far larger clone is one base from this, pointing to a likely read error. The CDR3 DNA reads TGTGCCCGCAGTTCCCGGAGATTCAGGGGGCCCGGGGAGCTGTTTTTT. This sequence encodes CARSSRRFRGPGELFF. The genes are TRBV27 and TRBJ2-2; TRBD1 aligns across 8 bases. Germline loops: CDR1 MNHEY, CDR2 SMNVEV (reference sequence). This CDR3 spans 16 amino acids.

This clonotype has at least ten counts. This rearrangement joins TRBV5-1 to TRBJ2-2; D not resolved. Germline lookup yields CDR1 SGHRS and CDR2 YFSETQ. The V end was cut by 0 bases, the J end by 6 bases, with 12 bases between. There are 15 residues in the CDR3. The CDR3 bases are TGCGCCAGCAGCTTGGGAGAGGTCCCGGCCGGGGAGCTGTTTTTT. Its protein is CASSLGEVPAGELFF. Supplemented by reference TRBV5-1 and TRBJ2-2, the full variable domain reads KAGVTQTPRYLIKTRGQQVTLSCSPISGHRSVSWYQQTPGQGLQFLFEYFSETQRNKGNFPGRFSGRQFSNSRSEMNVSTLELGDSALYLCASSLGEVPAGELFFGEGSRLTVL.

The rearrangement links TRBV6-6 to TRBJ2-1; 12 bases are a match to TRBD1. This CDR3 is built from 18 residues. Germline assignment: CDR1 MNHNY and CDR2 SVGAGI (reference sequence). V shed 4 bases and J 8 bases; nucleotides not matched to a gene: 15. As DNA, the CDR3 is TGTGCCAGCAGTTCGGGACAGGGGGCGCGAACTATAGCCGATGAGCAGTTCTTC. Translation gives CASSSGQGARTIADEQFF.

This clonotype was detected ten times or more. The genes are TRBV5-1 and TRBJ1-3, with D hard to call. CDR3 size: 14 residues. The germline V gene encodes CDR1 SGHRS and CDR2 YFSETQ. V was cut by 3 bases and J by 0 bases, with 7 bases left in between. The CDR3 DNA reads as TGCGCCAGCAGCTCCAGCGTCTCTGGAAACACCATATATTTT. Translated, it gives CASSSSVSGNTIYF.

This clonotype was counted ten times or more. The chain uses TRBV30 and TRBJ1-5; possibly TRBD1 for D (6 bases). Germline CDR1 and CDR2: GTSNPN and SVGIG (reference sequence). The CDR3 extends over 15 amino acids. The V end was cut by 1 base, the J end by 5 bases, with 15 bases between. The chain's CDR3 is CAWSAGTYTDQPQHF. CDR3 nucleotides: TGTGCCTGGAGTGCCGGGACATACACAGATCAGCCCCAGCATTTT. Complete variable domain (other parts from reference TRBV30 and TRBJ1-5): SQTIHQWPATLVQPVGSPLSLECTVEGTSNPNLYWYRQAAGRGLQLLFYSVGIGQISSEVPQNLSASRPQDRQFILSSKKLLLSDSGFYLCAWSAGTYTDQPQHFGDGTRLSIL.

At least ten counts were recorded for this clonotype. Here the CDR3 DNA reads TGTGCCAGCAGTGACGTGGGGGGATTGGGCAATGAGCAGTTCTTC. Protein sequence: CASSDVGGLGNEQFF. The chain carries TRBV2 and TRBJ2-1; tentatively, D is TRBD2 (6 bases). This CDR3 is built from 15 residues. The germline gives CDR1 SNHLY, CDR2 FYNNEI. V lost 3 bases to trimming and J lost 6 bases, with 15 bases between them.

On this clonotype: This probably arose from a read error, given a far larger clone one base away. The gene calls are TRBV3-1 and TRBJ2-3, with D unresolved. The CDR3 totals 13 residues. Trimming removed 0 bases from V and 2 bases from J, with 3 bases in between. CDR1 LGHDT and CDR2 YNNKEL come from the germline V gene (reference sequence). The CDR3 is CASSQETTDTQYF. CDR3 DNA: TGTGCCAGCAGCCAAGAAACCACAGATACGCAGTATTTT.

The chain joins TRBV19 to TRBJ1-5, with D possibly TRBD1 on 5 matching bases. This CDR3 contains 13 residues. V shed 6 bases and J shed 3 bases, with 9 bases lying between them. CDR1 and CDR2 (germline): LNHDA, SQIVND (reference sequence). DNA of the CDR3: TGTGCCAGTAGAGACAGCCACAATCAGCCCCAGCATTTT. Its protein product is CASRDSHNQPQHF.

V usage is TRBV29-1 and J usage is TRBJ2-7, with 11 bases aligning to TRBD2. V was pared by 0 bases and J by 4 bases, with 11 bases of the junction left unmatched. CDR1 and CDR2 (germline): SQVTM, ANQGSEA. The CDR3 is 17 amino acids. The CDR3 region has the DNA TGCAGCGTTGAAGATCGGGCCACTAGCGGGAGAAAGTACGAGCAGTACTTC. The encoded protein is CSVEDRATSGRKYEQYF.

This clonotype was detected ten times or more. This chain joins TRBV6-5 and TRBJ2-7; TRBD2 aligns across 11 bases. This CDR3 has 14 residues. J lost 4 bases, V lost 11 bases, and 10 bases had no gene match. CDR1 and CDR2 (germline): MNHEY, SVGAGI. CDR3 amino acids: CAVNPPSGGYEQYF. As DNA, the CDR3 is TGTGCCGTCAATCCGCCTAGCGGGGGGTACGAGCAGTACTTC.

This clonotype occurred many times. The rearrangement joins TRBV20-1 to TRBJ2-5, with D unresolved. Per the germline V gene, CDR1 is DFQATT and CDR2 is SNEGSKA (reference sequence). V lost 3 bases to trimming and J lost 2 bases, with 4 bases between them. This CDR3 contains 11 residues. The CDR3 sequence: CSASGQETQYF. The CDR3 DNA reads TGCAGTGCTAGCGGGCAAGAGACCCAGTACTTC.

This chain uses TRBV24-1 with TRBJ2-3, with D perhaps TRBD1 (6 bases). Trimming removed 4 bases at V and 3 bases at J, with 25 bases between. The CDR3 totals 19 residues. CDR1 and CDR2 (germline): KGHDR, SFDVKD. CDR3 sequence (DNA): TGTGCCACCAGTGACCGAGGGACAAAAGTCATCGCCTGGACAGATACGCAGTATTTT. It is translated as CATSDRGTKVIAWTDTQYF.

This clonotype was counted ten times or more. The CDR3: CASRTGEGNYGYTF. The CDR3 DNA is TGTGCCAGCAGGACAGGGGAAGGCAACTATGGCTACACCTTC. The chain employs TRBV7-8 and TRBJ1-2, with 8 nucleotides matching TRBD1. The CDR3 is 14 amino acids. The germline V gene has CDR1 SGHVS and CDR2 FQNEAQ. The trim removed 6 bases at V and 2 bases at J, leaving 5 bases unmatched.